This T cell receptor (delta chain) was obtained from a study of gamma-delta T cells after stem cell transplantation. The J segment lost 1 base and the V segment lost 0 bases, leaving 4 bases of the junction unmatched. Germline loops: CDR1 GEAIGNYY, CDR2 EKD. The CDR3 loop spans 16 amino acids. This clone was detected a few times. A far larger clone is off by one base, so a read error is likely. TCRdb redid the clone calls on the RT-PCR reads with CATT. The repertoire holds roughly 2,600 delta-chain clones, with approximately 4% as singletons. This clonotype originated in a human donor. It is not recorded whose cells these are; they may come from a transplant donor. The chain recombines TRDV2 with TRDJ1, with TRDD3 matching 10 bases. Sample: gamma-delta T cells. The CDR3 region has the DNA TGTGCCTGTGACACCCTGGGGGATAAGATCACCGATAAACTCATCTTT. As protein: CACDTLGDKITDKLIF.